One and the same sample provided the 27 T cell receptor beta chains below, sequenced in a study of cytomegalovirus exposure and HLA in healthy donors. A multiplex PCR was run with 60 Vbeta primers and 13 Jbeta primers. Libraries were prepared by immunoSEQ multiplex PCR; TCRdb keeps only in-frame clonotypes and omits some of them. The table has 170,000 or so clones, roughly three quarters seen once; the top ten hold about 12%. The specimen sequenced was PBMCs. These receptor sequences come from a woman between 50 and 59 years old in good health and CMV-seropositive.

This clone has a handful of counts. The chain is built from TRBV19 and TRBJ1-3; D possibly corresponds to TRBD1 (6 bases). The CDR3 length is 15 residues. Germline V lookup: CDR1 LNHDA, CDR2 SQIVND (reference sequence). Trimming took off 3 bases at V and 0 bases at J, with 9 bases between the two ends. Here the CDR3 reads CASSIARGSGNTIYF. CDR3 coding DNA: TGTGCCAGTAGTATCGCCAGGGGCTCTGGAAACACCATATATTTT.

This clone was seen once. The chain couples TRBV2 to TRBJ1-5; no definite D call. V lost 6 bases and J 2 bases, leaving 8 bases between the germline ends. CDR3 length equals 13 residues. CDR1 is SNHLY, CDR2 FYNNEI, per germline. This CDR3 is CASRNFRNQPQHF. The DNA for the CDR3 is TGTGCCAGCAGGAACTTTCGCAATCAGCCCCAGCATTTT.

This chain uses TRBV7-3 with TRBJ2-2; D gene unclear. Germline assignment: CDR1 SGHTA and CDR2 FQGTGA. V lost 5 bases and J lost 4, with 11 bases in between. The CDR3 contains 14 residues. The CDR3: CASSISRSTGELFF. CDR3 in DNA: TGTGCCAGCAGCATAAGCAGATCCACCGGGGAGCTGTTTTTT.

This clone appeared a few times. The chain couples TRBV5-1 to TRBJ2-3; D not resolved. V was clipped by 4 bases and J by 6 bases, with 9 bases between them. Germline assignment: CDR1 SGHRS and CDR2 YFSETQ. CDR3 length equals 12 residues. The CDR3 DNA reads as TGCGCCAGCAGCCCCAACATCGATACGCAGTATTTT. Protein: CASSPNIDTQYF.

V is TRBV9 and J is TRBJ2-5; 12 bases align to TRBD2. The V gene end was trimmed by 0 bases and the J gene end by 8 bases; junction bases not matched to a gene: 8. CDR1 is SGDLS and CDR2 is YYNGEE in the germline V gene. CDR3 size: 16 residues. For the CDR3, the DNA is TGTGCCAGCAGCGTAGAGGCTAGCGGGGGGGTGTATACCCAGTACTTC. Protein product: CASSVEASGGVYTQYF.

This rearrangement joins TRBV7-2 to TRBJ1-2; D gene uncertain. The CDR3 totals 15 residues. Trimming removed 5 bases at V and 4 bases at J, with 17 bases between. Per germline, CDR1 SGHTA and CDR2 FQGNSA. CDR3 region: CASSPSADPFYGYTF. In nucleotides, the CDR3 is TGTGCCAGCAGCCCCAGTGCAGATCCCTTCTATGGCTACACCTTC.

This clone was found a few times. The CDR3 here is CASSPPTGFYGYTF. In nucleotides, the CDR3 is TGTGCCAGCAGCCCGCCGACAGGGTTCTATGGCTACACCTTC. The rearrangement links TRBV7-2 to TRBJ1-2, with 7 positions matching TRBD1. Germline V lookup: CDR1 SGHTA, CDR2 FQGNSA. Losses at the gene ends were 5 bases for V and 4 bases for J; bases not matched to a gene: 7. The CDR3 totals 14 residues.

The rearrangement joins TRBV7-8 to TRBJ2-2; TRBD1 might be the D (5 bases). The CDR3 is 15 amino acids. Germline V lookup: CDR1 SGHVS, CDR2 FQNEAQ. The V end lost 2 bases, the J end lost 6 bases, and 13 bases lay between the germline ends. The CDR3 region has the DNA TGTGCCAGCAGCTTAAGGGGAAGGGCCCCCGGGGAGCTGTTTTTT. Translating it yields CASSLRGRAPGELFF.

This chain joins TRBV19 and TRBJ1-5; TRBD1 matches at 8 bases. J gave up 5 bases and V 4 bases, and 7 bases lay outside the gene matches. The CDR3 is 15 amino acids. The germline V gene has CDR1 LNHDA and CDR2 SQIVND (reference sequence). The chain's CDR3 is CASSNRAGGYQPQHF. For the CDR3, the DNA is TGTGCCAGTAGTAATCGGGCAGGGGGCTATCAGCCCCAGCATTTT.

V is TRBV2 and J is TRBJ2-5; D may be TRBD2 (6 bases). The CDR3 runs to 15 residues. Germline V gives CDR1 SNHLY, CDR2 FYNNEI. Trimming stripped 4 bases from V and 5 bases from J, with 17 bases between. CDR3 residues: CASSGTKSKGETQYF. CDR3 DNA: TGTGCCAGCAGTGGGACTAAATCAAAGGGGGAGACCCAGTACTTC.

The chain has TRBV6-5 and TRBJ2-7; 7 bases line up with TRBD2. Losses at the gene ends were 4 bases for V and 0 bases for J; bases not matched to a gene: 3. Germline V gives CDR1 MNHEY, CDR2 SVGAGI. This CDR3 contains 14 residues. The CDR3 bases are TGTGCCAGCAGTTCCGGGGAGGGCTCCTACGAGCAGTACTTC. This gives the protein CASSSGEGSYEQYF.

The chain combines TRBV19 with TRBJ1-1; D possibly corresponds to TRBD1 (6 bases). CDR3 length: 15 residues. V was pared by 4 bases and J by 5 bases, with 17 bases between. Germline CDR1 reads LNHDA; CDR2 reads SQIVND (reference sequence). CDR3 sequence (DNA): TGTGCCAGTAGTAAAGGGGGTCAGGGGCCGACTGAAGCTTTCTTT. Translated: CASSKGGQGPTEAFF.

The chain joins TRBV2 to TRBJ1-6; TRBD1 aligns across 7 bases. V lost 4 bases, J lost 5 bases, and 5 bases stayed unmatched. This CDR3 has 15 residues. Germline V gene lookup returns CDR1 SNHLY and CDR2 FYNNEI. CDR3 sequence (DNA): TGTGCCAGCAGTGTAGGGGACAGAGATAATTCACCCCTCCACTTT. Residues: CASSVGDRDNSPLHF.

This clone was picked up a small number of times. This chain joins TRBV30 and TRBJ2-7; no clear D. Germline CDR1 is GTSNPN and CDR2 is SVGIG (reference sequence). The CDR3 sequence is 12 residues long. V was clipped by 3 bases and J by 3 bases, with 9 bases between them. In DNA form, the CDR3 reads TGTGCCTGGAGCCTTCGAGTCTACGAGCAGTACTTC. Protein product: CAWSLRVYEQYF.

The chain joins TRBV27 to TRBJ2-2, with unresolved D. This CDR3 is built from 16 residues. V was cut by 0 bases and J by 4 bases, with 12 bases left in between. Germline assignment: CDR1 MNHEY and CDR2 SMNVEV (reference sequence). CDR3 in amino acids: CASSLSPNPSTGELFF. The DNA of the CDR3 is TGTGCCAGCAGTTTATCCCCTAATCCATCCACCGGGGAGCTGTTTTTT.

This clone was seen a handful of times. CDR3 protein: CASSPGQGASGTPLHF. DNA of the CDR3: TGTGCCAGCTCACCCGGACAGGGGGCTTCAGGTACACCCCTCCACTTT. The chain employs TRBV18 and TRBJ1-6; 11 bases align to TRBD1. The CDR3 covers 16 residues. The V gene end was trimmed by 3 bases and the J gene end by 11 bases; junction bases not matched to a gene: 9. Germline CDR1 is KGHSH and CDR2 is LQKENI.

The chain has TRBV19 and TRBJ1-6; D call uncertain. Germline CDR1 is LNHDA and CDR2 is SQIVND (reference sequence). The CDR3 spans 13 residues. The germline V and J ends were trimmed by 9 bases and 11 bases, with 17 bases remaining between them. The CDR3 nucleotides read TGTGCCAGCCATCGGGGATTGGGGACACCCCTCCACTTT. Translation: CASHRGLGTPLHF.

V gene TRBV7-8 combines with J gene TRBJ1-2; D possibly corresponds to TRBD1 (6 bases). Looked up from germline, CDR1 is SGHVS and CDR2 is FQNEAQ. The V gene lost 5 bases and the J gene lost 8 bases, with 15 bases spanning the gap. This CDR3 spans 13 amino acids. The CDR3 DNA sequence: TGTGCCAGCAGCGTCCGGGACATAGGGGGCTACACCTTC. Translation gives CASSVRDIGGYTF.

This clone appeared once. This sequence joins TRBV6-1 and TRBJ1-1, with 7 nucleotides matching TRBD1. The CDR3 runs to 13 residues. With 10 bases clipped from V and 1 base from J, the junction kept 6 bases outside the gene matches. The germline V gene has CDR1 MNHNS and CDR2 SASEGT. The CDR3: CATPRTGNTEAFF. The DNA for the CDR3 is TGTGCCACTCCCCGGACAGGGAACACTGAAGCTTTCTTT.

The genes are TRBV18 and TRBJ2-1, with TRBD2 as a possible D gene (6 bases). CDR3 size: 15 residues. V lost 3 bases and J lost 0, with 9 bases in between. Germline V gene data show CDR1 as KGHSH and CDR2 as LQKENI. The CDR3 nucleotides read TGTGCCAGCTCACCCACCGGGAGCTCCTACAATGAGCAGTTCTTC. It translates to CASSPTGSSYNEQFF.

The CDR3 sequence is CASSSPNGNTIYF. The CDR3 coding sequence is TGTGCCAGCAGTTCACCTAATGGAAACACCATATATTTT. V usage is TRBV6-1 and J usage is TRBJ1-3; unclear D gene. The CDR3 runs to 13 residues. Germline V gives CDR1 MNHNS, CDR2 SASEGT. Trimming cost V 5 bases and J 3 bases, with 8 bases left between them.

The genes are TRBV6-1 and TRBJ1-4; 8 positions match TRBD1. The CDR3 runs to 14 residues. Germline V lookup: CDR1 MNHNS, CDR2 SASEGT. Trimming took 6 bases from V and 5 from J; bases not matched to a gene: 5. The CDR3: CASRKDRVNEKLFF. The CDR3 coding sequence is TGTGCCAGCAGAAAGGACAGGGTGAATGAAAAACTGTTTTTT.

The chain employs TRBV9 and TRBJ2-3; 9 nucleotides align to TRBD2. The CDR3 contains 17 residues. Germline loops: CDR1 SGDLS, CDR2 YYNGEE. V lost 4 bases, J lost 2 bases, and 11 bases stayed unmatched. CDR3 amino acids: CASSYSYSGGLTDTQYF. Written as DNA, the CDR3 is TGTGCCAGCAGCTACTCCTATAGCGGGGGCCTCACAGATACGCAGTATTTT.

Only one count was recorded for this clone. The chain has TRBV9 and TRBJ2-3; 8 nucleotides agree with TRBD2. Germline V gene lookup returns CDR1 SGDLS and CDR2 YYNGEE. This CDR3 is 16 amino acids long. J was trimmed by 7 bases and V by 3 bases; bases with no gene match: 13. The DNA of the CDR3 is TGTGCCAGCAGCGGAATAGCGGGGCCAGAACCTTATACGCAGTATTTT. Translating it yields CASSGIAGPEPYTQYF.

The CDR3 DNA reads TGTGCCATCGCGGGACTAGGATCCTACGAGCAGTACTTC. It encodes CAIAGLGSYEQYF. The chain joins TRBV21-1 to TRBJ2-7; TRBD2, the D gene given by the table, was not confirmed from the DNA. TRBV21-1 is a pseudogene. The CDR3 has 13 residues.

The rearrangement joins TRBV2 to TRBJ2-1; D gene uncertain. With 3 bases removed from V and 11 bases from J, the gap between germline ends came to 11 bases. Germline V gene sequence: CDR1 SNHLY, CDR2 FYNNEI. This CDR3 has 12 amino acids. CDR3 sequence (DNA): TGTGCCAGCAGTGAGAACTCGATTAAGCAGTTCTTC. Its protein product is CASSENSIKQFF.

CDR3 sequence reads: CASSDQTTNADTQYF. In DNA form, the CDR3 reads TGTGCCAGCAGTGACCAAACGACTAACGCAGATACGCAGTATTTT. J is TRBJ2-3 and V is TRBV2, with a tentative D call TRBD2 (5 bases). V lost 3 bases to trimming and J lost 4 bases, with 14 bases between them. Germline CDR1 SNHLY, CDR2 FYNNEI. The CDR3 loop spans 15 amino acids.